These 20 T cell receptor beta chains were sequenced from one sample in a study of blood T cell repertoires in COVID-19 (TCRdb year 2020). The library was generated by the immunoSEQ multiplex PCR assay. Held by TCRdb, this immuneACCESS table contains in-frame sequences only and omits some clones. Under half of the omission traces to an unresolved V gene where checked; the cause of the rest is unknown. Across this sample there are around 60,000 clones, with 74% seen only once. The top ten constitute 28% of the sample. The sequencing input was peripheral blood. Receptors were obtained from a woman of 80 years or more with acute or convalescent COVID-19.

This clone was seen ten or more times. The rearrangement joins TRBV5-1 to TRBJ1-3; D is undetermined. Germline CDR1 and CDR2: SGHRS and YFSETQ. The CDR3 is 16 residues long. Trimming removed 1 base at V and 0 bases at J, with 11 bases between. Here the CDR3 DNA reads TGCGCCAGCAGCTTGATCCCAGGCCTCTCTGGAAACACCATATATTTT. Translated, it gives CASSLIPGLSGNTIYF. The full variable domain, with the rest looked up from reference TRBV5-1 and TRBJ1-3, is KAGVTQTPRYLIKTRGQQVTLSCSPISGHRSVSWYQQTPGQGLQFLFEYFSETQRNKGNFPGRFSGRQFSNSRSEMNVSTLELGDSALYLCASSLIPGLSGNTIYFGEGSWLTVV.

The J gene is TRBJ2-3, the V gene TRBV30; 8 bases line up with TRBD1. Germline CDR1 GTSNPN, CDR2 SVGIG (reference sequence). The CDR3 has 14 residues. V was clipped by 4 bases and J by 4 bases; unmatched bases: 7. The CDR3 loop reads CAWISRQGSDTQYF. The CDR3 region has the DNA TGTGCCTGGATAAGTCGACAGGGGTCAGATACGCAGTATTTT.

The chain combines TRBV7-6 with TRBJ2-2; D is unresolved. Germline loops: CDR1 SGHVS, CDR2 FNYEAQ. The germline V and J ends were trimmed by 1 base and 11 bases, with 11 bases remaining between them. The CDR3 has 13 amino acids. CDR3 coding DNA: TGTGCCAGCAGCTTAGACTTTCCCCCCGAGCTGTTTTTT. Its translation is CASSLDFPPELFF.

The chain is built from TRBV28 and TRBJ2-7; the match to TRBD2 covers 8 bases. The CDR3 is 16 residues long. The germline V gene has CDR1 MDHEN and CDR2 SYDVKM. V gave up 8 bases and J gave up 0 bases; unmatched junction bases: 12. The CDR3 sequence: CASPPGGLSGSYEQYF. The CDR3 nucleotides are TGTGCCAGCCCCCCGGGGGGGCTAAGTGGCTCCTACGAGCAGTACTTC.

The chain employs TRBV27 and TRBJ2-1; 14 bases are shared with TRBD2. This CDR3 spans 18 amino acids. CDR1 MNHEY and CDR2 SMNVEV come from the germline V gene (reference sequence). V was pared by 5 bases and J by 3 bases, with 9 bases of the junction left unmatched. The CDR3 bases are TGTGCCAGCAGTCCTCGACTAGCGGGAGGGTCCCTCTACAATGAGCAGTTCTTC. The encoded protein is CASSPRLAGGSLYNEQFF.

In this sample, this clone turned up once. This chain joins TRBV28 and TRBJ2-2, with 7 bases matching TRBD1. Trimming at V came to 5 bases and at J to 4 bases, leaving 10 bases not matched to a gene. This CDR3 contains 16 residues. CDR1 is MDHEN, CDR2 SYDVKM, per germline. The CDR3 loop reads CASSSRDRVVTGELFF. The CDR3 DNA sequence: TGTGCCAGCAGTAGCCGTGACAGGGTGGTCACCGGGGAGCTGTTTTTT. Supplemented by reference TRBV28 and TRBJ2-2, the full variable domain reads DVKVTQSSRYLVKRTGEKVFLECVQDMDHENMFWYRQDPGLGLRLIYFSYDVKMKEKGDIPEGYSVSREKKERFSLILESASTNQTSMYLCASSSRDRVVTGELFFGEGSRLTVL.

The J gene is TRBJ2-3, the V gene TRBV5-1, with 8 positions matching TRBD2. Germline lookup yields CDR1 SGHRS and CDR2 YFSETQ. The V gene end was trimmed by 4 bases and the J gene end by 0 bases; junction bases not matched to a gene: 7. The CDR3 is 16 residues long. CDR3 sequence (DNA): TGCGCCAGCAGCCCCTTAACTAGCGGAAGCACAGATACGCAGTATTTT. The encoded protein is CASSPLTSGSTDTQYF.

There are a few counts of this clone. The chain combines TRBV28 with TRBJ1-2; D is ambiguous. V shed 4 bases and J shed 6 bases, with 9 bases lying between them. Germline loops: CDR1 MDHEN, CDR2 SYDVKM. There are 12 residues in the CDR3. CDR3 DNA: TGTGCCAGCAGTTCACTATACCATGGCTACACCTTC. This sequence encodes CASSSLYHGYTF.

The chain uses TRBV6-6 and TRBJ1-5, with D possibly being TRBD1 (5 bases). This CDR3 is 14 amino acids long. Trimming left V 4 bases short and J 3 bases short, with 10 bases between. Per the germline V gene, CDR1 is MNHNY and CDR2 is SVGAGI (reference sequence). CDR3 coding DNA: TGTGCCAGCAGTTCCACGGACACCAATCAGCCCCAGCATTTT. It is translated as CASSSTDTNQPQHF.

CDR3 loop: CAWSRGLAGSTDTQYF. The CDR3 coding sequence is TGTGCCTGGAGCAGGGGACTAGCGGGAAGCACAGATACGCAGTATTTT. V is TRBV30 and J is TRBJ2-3, with 13 positions matching TRBD2. This CDR3 has 16 amino acids. Germline V gene data show CDR1 as GTSNPN and CDR2 as SVGIG (reference sequence). J lost 0 bases, V lost 3 bases, and 3 bases had no gene match. The full variable domain, its missing parts supplied by reference TRBV30 and TRBJ2-3, is SQTIHQWPATLVQPVGSPLSLECTVEGTSNPNLYWYRQAAGRGLQLLFYSVGIGQISSEVPQNLSASRPQDRQFILSSKKLLLSDSGFYLCAWSRGLAGSTDTQYFGPGTRLTVL.

The CDR3, as DNA: TGCGCCAGCAGGATCCAAGGACAGGGGTTTGGCAATGAGCAGTTCTTC. Residues: CASRIQGQGFGNEQFF. J is TRBJ2-1 and V is TRBV10-2; 9 nucleotides line up with TRBD1. This CDR3 region has 16 residues. Germline V gene sequence: CDR1 WSHSY, CDR2 SAAADI. V was pared by 6 bases and J by 6 bases, with 12 bases of the junction left unmatched.

This sequence joins TRBV9 and TRBJ1-1; possibly TRBD1 for D (6 bases). Trimming took off 0 bases at V and 3 bases at J, with 15 bases between the two ends. The CDR3 is made up of 16 amino acids. The germline gives CDR1 SGDLS, CDR2 YYNGEE. The CDR3 reads CASSVGPWGQDTEAFF. CDR3 bases: TGTGCCAGCAGCGTAGGCCCGTGGGGGCAAGACACTGAAGCTTTCTTT. Looking up the rest from reference TRBV9 and TRBJ1-1 gives the full variable domain: DSGVTQTPKHLITATGQRVTLRCSPRSGDLSVYWYQQSLDQGLQFLIQYYNGEERAKGNILERFSAQQFPDLHSELNLSSLELGDSALYFCASSVGPWGQDTEAFFGQGTRLTVV.

The chain couples TRBV24-1 to TRBJ2-1; D possibly corresponds to TRBD2 (6 bases). V lost 4 bases and J lost 8, with 20 bases in between. There are 16 residues in the CDR3. Germline values: CDR1 KGHDR, CDR2 SFDVKD. Here the CDR3 DNA reads TGTGCCACCAGTGACCCCCGGGAGAGCCCCCGCGATGAGCAGTTCTTC. Protein: CATSDPRESPRDEQFF.

The gene calls are TRBV6-5 and TRBJ1-4; a weak D match, TRBD1 (5 bases). CDR1 MNHEY and CDR2 SVGAGI come from the germline V gene. There are 13 residues in the CDR3. V was pared by 6 bases and J by 8 bases, with 13 bases between. The CDR3 bases are TGTGCCAGCAGCCAAGGGGCCCGCGAAAAACTGTTTTTT. It is translated as CASSQGAREKLFF.

The V call is TRBV28, the J call TRBJ1-2; D is perhaps TRBD1 (6 bases). Germline V CDR1 and CDR2: MDHEN, SYDVKM. The V end lost 5 bases, the J end lost 7 bases, and 11 bases lay between the germline ends. This CDR3 comprises 12 residues. The CDR3 loop is CASSLGTTGYTF. CDR3 nucleotide sequence: TGTGCCAGCAGTCTCGGGACAACTGGCTACACCTTC.

The chain joins TRBV19 to TRBJ2-2, with D unresolved. Germline values: CDR1 LNHDA, CDR2 SQIVND (reference sequence). The CDR3 sequence is 14 residues long. Trimming took 1 base from V and 6 from J, leaving 9 bases between them. The CDR3 protein is CASSIVLSPGELFF. The CDR3, as DNA: TGTGCCAGTAGTATAGTTCTCAGTCCCGGGGAGCTGTTTTTT.

V gene TRBV6-4 combines with J gene TRBJ1-5; TRBD1 matches at 9 bases. Trimming at V came to 6 bases and at J to 6 bases, leaving 9 bases not matched to a gene. The CDR3 is made up of 15 amino acids. Germline values: CDR1 MRHNA, CDR2 SNTAGT. The CDR3 loop is CASRAGTGPGQPQHF. The CDR3 DNA reads as TGTGCCAGCAGAGCCGGGACAGGGCCAGGTCAGCCCCAGCATTTT.

The CDR3 nucleotides read TGTGCCACCAGTGAAACGGGACAGGGGAAGGACTACGAGCAGTACTTC. Translated: CATSETGQGKDYEQYF. This sequence joins TRBV24-1 and TRBJ2-7; 10 bases fit TRBD1. Per germline, CDR1 KGHDR and CDR2 SFDVKD. The J segment lost 3 bases and the V segment lost 4 bases, leaving 8 bases of the junction unmatched. CDR3 size: 16 residues.

This clone is a singleton in its sample. V gene TRBV19 combines with J gene TRBJ1-3; TRBD1 might be the D (5 bases). This CDR3 comprises 15 residues. V gave up 8 bases and J gave up 0 bases, with 14 bases separating them. Per the germline V gene, CDR1 is LNHDA and CDR2 is SQIVND (reference sequence). The CDR3 reads CASRTTANSGNTIYF. The CDR3 DNA is TGTGCCAGTCGTACGACAGCTAACTCTGGAAACACCATATATTTT.

This sequence joins TRBV2 and TRBJ2-1, with 7 bases aligning to TRBD1. The CDR3 has 15 residues. CDR1 is SNHLY and CDR2 is FYNNEI in the germline V gene. V dropped 6 bases and J dropped 8; count of bases not matched to a gene: 13. CDR3 nucleotide sequence: TGTGCCAGCAGGAGGGACAGAGCGATTGCGGATGAGCAGTTCTTC. It yields the protein CASRRDRAIADEQFF.